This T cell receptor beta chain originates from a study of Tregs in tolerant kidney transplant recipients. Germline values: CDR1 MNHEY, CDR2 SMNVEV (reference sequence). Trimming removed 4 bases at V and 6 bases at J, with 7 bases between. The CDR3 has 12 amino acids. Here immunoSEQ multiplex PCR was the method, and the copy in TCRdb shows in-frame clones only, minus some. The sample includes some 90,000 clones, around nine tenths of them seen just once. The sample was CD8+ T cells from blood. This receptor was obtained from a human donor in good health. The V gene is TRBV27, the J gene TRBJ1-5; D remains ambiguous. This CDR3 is CASSSGFQPQHF. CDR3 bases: TGTGCCAGCAGTTCGGGTTTTCAGCCCCAGCATTTT.